This T cell receptor (beta chain) was identified in a study of blood T cell repertoires in COVID-19. Study-level information: Some COVID-19 samples were acute and others convalescent; all came from the United States, Italy and Spain. PBMCs, B-cell-depleted T cells, or T cells were the source of the cDNA or gDNA that made up the material.

The germline CDR1 and CDR2 sequences are SEHNR and FQNEAQ (reference sequence). The length of the CDR3 is 15 residues. Trimming pared 1 base from V and 1 base from J, leaving 11 bases between. Per the original methods: By means of reference gene primer amplification, nucleated cell counts were estimated. The assay was immunoSEQ multiplex PCR, and TCRdb's table has in-frame clones only and misses some. For V, J and clone size, that table is used; D and trimming come from the DNA. The data hold roughly 160,000 clones, with about nine tenths observed a single time. This chain joins TRBV7-9 and TRBJ2-7, with D hard to call. Specimen: peripheral blood. The receptor comes from an older woman who had recovered from COVID-19. The CDR3 sequence is CASSLGAAESYEQYF. In DNA form, the CDR3 reads TGTGCCAGCAGCTTAGGCGCGGCAGAGTCCTACGAGCAGTACTTC.